The T cell receptor (beta chain) described here comes from a study of blood T cell repertoires in COVID-19. Produced via immunoSEQ multiplex PCR; TCRdb's table is partial and in-frame only. The sample lists tens of thousands of clones, roughly 88% occurring once. This CDR3 is built from 15 residues. V lost 3 bases and J lost 5, with 13 bases in between. Germline V gene data show CDR1 as KGHDR and CDR2 as SFDVKD. Sequencing used peripheral blood. The genes are TRBV24-1 and TRBJ2-1, with D possibly TRBD1 on 6 matching bases. The clonotype was recovered from a man aged 45-65 years with active COVID-19. CDR3 DNA: TGTGCCACCAGTGATCCCCAGGGGAATCACAATGAGCAGTTCTTC. Its protein is CATSDPQGNHNEQFF.